The 9 T cell receptor beta chains presented below share a single source sample, sequenced in a study of Ad26.COV2.S vaccination and SARS-CoV-2 variants. Indicated treatment: roughly 20 received Ad26.COV2.S at low or high dose, single or two shots; about 5 received placebo; per-sample allocation not given. Day 63 following the first vaccine or placebo injection was when the samples were taken. Generated by immunoSEQ multiplex PCR, the TCRdb table keeps only in-frame clones and is missing some. The sample comprises fewer than 900,000 clones, roughly 90% of which are singletons, and roughly 1.5% rests with the top ten. The source material was peripheral blood, sampled in a trial of Ad26.COV2.S vaccine versus placebo. Every receptor here comes from a person aged 18-65 years who received the Ad26.COV2.S COVID-19 vaccine or a placebo.

The V gene is TRBV5-1, the J gene TRBJ2-3, with TRBD2 identical over 7 bases. With V trimmed by 4 bases and J by 4 bases, 6 bases remained unmatched. The CDR3 is made up of 14 amino acids. Looked up from germline, CDR1 is SGHRS and CDR2 is YFSETQ. The chain's CDR3 is CASSPTGGADTQYF. DNA for the CDR3: TGCGCCAGCAGCCCAACGGGGGGTGCAGATACGCAGTATTTT.

The CDR3 protein is CASSLSGIEQYF. The CDR3 DNA is TGTGCCAGCAGTTTATCAGGGATCGAGCAGTACTTC. The V call is TRBV12-3 or TRBV12-4, the J call TRBJ2-7; weak D call: TRBD1 (5 bases). The CDR3 runs 12 residues. Deletions cut 2 bases from V and 6 bases from J, with 8 bases between.

This clone was found once. J is TRBJ2-5 and V is TRBV5-1; TRBD2 agrees at 8 bases. The ends lost 0 bases at V and 4 bases at J; junction bases unmatched: 5. The CDR3 is 15 residues long. From germline, CDR1 is SGHRS and CDR2 YFSETQ. The CDR3 region has the DNA TGCGCCAGCAGCTTGGATAGCGGGGCCGGAGAGACCCAGTACTTC. This encodes CASSLDSGAGETQYF.

This chain links TRBV6-5 with TRBJ2-3; D uncertain. Germline V gene data show CDR1 as MNHEY and CDR2 as SVGAGI. V gave up 6 bases and J gave up 2 bases, with 9 bases separating them. The CDR3 loop spans 13 amino acids. The CDR3 spells CASRNQNTDTQYF. The CDR3, as DNA: TGTGCCAGCAGGAACCAGAACACAGATACGCAGTATTTT.

The V call is TRBV13, the J call TRBJ1-2, with D maybe TRBD1 (5 bases). CDR3 length: 15 residues. From germline, CDR1 is PRHDT and CDR2 FYEKMQ (reference sequence). V lost 8 bases to trimming and J lost 7 bases, with 23 bases between them. CDR3 coding DNA: TGTGCCAGCTGCACCATCGGACGACAGCAGTTTGGCTACACCTTC. Protein sequence: CASCTIGRQQFGYTF.

The rearrangement joins TRBV5-4 to TRBJ2-7; tentative D call: TRBD2 (6 bases). Deletions cut 4 bases from V and 6 bases from J, with 20 bases between. The CDR3 is made up of 15 amino acids. CDR1 SGHNT and CDR2 YYREEE come from the germline V gene (reference sequence). CDR3 residues: CASSQAAQGGTEQYF. CDR3 DNA sequence: TGTGCCAGCAGCCAGGCCGCCCAGGGAGGTACCGAGCAGTACTTC.

This sequence joins TRBV24-1 and TRBJ2-5; D gene uncertain. CDR3 length equals 15 residues. Germline assignment: CDR1 KGHDR and CDR2 SFDVKD. V was cut by 1 base and J by 2 bases, with 10 bases left in between. CDR3 nucleotide sequence: TGTGCCACCAGTGATTTATCCGGGCAGCAAGAGACCCAGTACTTC. Protein sequence: CATSDLSGQQETQYF.

J is TRBJ1-2 and V is TRBV6-5, with TRBD1 matching over 9 bases. The CDR3 is made up of 13 amino acids. Looked up from germline, CDR1 is MNHEY and CDR2 is SVGAGI. V was clipped by 5 bases and J by 8 bases; unmatched bases: 6. This chain's CDR3 is CASSKQGARGYTF. CDR3 nucleotide sequence: TGTGCCAGCAGTAAACAGGGGGCACGAGGCTACACCTTC.

The chain is built from TRBV5-1 and TRBJ2-1; a possible D gene is TRBD1 (6 bases). The CDR3 totals 16 residues. Trimming left V 0 bases short and J 7 bases short, with 17 bases between. Germline CDR1 reads SGHRS; CDR2 reads YFSETQ. The CDR3 is CASSLAPRGAENEQFF. CDR3 nucleotide sequence: TGCGCCAGCAGCTTGGCTCCCAGGGGAGCGGAAAATGAGCAGTTCTTC.